This T cell receptor (beta chain) was recovered during a study of response to subunit inactivated influenza vaccine. Overall study findings and caveats: Researchers suggested that each seasonal influenza vaccination recruits few new T cells.

With 8 bases removed from V and 1 base from J, the gap between germline ends came to 24 bases. CDR3 length equals 18 residues. CDR1 and CDR2 from the germline V gene are SGHAT and FQDESV (reference sequence). This clonotype was found a few times. Antigen: not known. A single record per CDR3 protein comes from TCRdb applying MiXCR to the RT-PCR reads. The top ten clones hold 11% of a sample with hundreds of thousands of distinct CDR3 sequences, about 11% of them seen once. Another study also made use of these data, one on T cells expressing NK-cell markers. That source notes: Beta-chain TCR cDNA was generated via 5'RACE template switching with UMIs. These same clonotypes (in a handful of donors) also led the CD3+CD56-NKG2C+ fraction.

This chain connects TRBV11-1 to TRBJ2-1, with D possibly matching TRBD2 (6 bases). The sequence came from a man aged 45 to 65 who received an inactivated influenza vaccine. The sample here was PBMCs from blood, taken on the day of vaccination. The CDR3 DNA sequence: TGTGCCAGCGACGGCGATAGCGGAATCTCATGGTCCTACAATGAGCAGTTCTTC. It is translated as CASDGDSGISWSYNEQFF.